Below are 17 T cell receptor beta chains sequenced from a single sample in a study of control samples from healthy donors and cancer patients. Data came from immunoSEQ multiplex PCR; TCRdb stores just in-frame clones and leaves some out. The sample consists of approximately 94,000 clones, 87% of them appearing once. Source material: blood. The source is a woman between 50 and 59 years old in good health.

The chain employs TRBV12-3 or TRBV12-4 and TRBJ1-2; D gene uncertain. V lost 1 base and J lost 14, with 11 bases in between. The CDR3 is 11 amino acids. The CDR3 nucleotides read TGTGCCAGCAGTTTAGGAGCGGCGTGGACCTTC. Translation gives CASSLGAAWTF.

The rearrangement joins TRBV7-8 to TRBJ2-6, with unresolved D. Germline V gene sequence: CDR1 SGHVS, CDR2 FQNEAQ. This CDR3 region has 15 residues. V was cut by 4 bases and J by 2 bases, with 9 bases left in between. The CDR3, as DNA: TGTGCCAGCAGCTCCCGGGTGGCTGGGGCCAACGTCCTGACTTTC. The encoded protein is CASSSRVAGANVLTF.

The chain couples TRBV7-9 to TRBJ1-5, with unresolved D. Trimming shortened V by 1 base and J by 7 bases, and 5 bases separated the two germline ends. The CDR3 consists of 12 residues. CDR1 and CDR2 from the germline V gene are SEHNR and FQNEAQ (reference sequence). The CDR3 sequence is CASSLDRQPQHF. In nucleotides, the CDR3 is TGTGCCAGCAGCTTAGATAGGCAGCCCCAGCATTTT.

The chain carries TRBV29-1 and TRBJ2-7, with a tentative D call TRBD1 (5 bases). V was trimmed by 7 bases and J by 4 bases, leaving 17 bases between them. CDR1 is SQVTM and CDR2 is ANQGSEA in the germline V gene. The CDR3 is made up of 13 amino acids. The chain's CDR3 is CSAPRRDQYEQYV. CDR3 nucleotides: TGCAGCGCCCCCCGCAGGGATCAATACGAGCAGTACGTC.

This chain joins TRBV7-8 and TRBJ1-3; D is unresolved. The germline CDR1 and CDR2 sequences are SGHVS and FQNEAQ. The CDR3 spans 14 residues. V was pared by 1 base and J by 0 bases, with 4 bases between. CDR3 sequence (DNA): TGTGCCAGCAGCTTAGGGCACTCTGGAAACACCATATATTTT. Encoded protein: CASSLGHSGNTIYF.

The rearrangement joins TRBV27 to TRBJ1-3; D is undetermined. The CDR3 is 14 amino acids. Trimming removed 6 bases from V and 1 base from J, with 10 bases in between. Looked up from germline, CDR1 is MNHEY and CDR2 is SMNVEV (reference sequence). CDR3 amino acids: CASSVASSGNTIYF. DNA of the CDR3: TGTGCCAGCAGCGTCGCATCTTCTGGAAACACCATATATTTT.

CDR3 nucleotides: TGTGCCAGCAGTTGGAGCGGGAGCGGGGAGCAGTACGTC. Translating gives CASSWSGSGEQYV. This chain links TRBV5-4 with TRBJ2-7, with 8 bases identical to TRBD2. CDR3 length: 13 amino acids. CDR1 is SGHNT, CDR2 YYREEE, per germline (reference sequence). Trimming at V came to 5 bases and at J to 7 bases, leaving 8 bases not matched to a gene.

This chain joins TRBV7-9 and TRBJ1-5; possible D gene TRBD1, 5 bases. This CDR3 is built from 14 residues. The V end was cut by 5 bases, the J end by 1 base, with 9 bases between. Per the germline V gene, CDR1 is SEHNR and CDR2 is FQNEAQ (reference sequence). In DNA, the CDR3 is TGTGCCAGCAGCCACCGGGACAGCAATCAGCCCCAGCATTTT. This codes for CASSHRDSNQPQHF.

V and J are TRBV19 and TRBJ1-4; no reliable D call. CDR1 is LNHDA and CDR2 is SQIVND in the germline V gene (reference sequence). The CDR3 is 12 amino acids. Trimming removed 2 bases at V and 14 bases at J, with 12 bases between. The CDR3 DNA sequence: TGTGCCAGTAGTATATCCGGCATTGGGCTGTTTTTT. Translated: CASSISGIGLFF.

This rearrangement joins TRBV6-6 to TRBJ1-5, with D perhaps TRBD1 (6 bases). Germline V gives CDR1 MNHNY, CDR2 SVGAGI (reference sequence). The CDR3 covers 15 residues. Trimming removed 1 base at V and 4 bases at J, with 11 bases between. As DNA, the CDR3 is TGTGCCAGCAGTTACTGGGGGCAAGGGAATCAGCCCCAGCATTTT. Translating gives CASSYWGQGNQPQHF.

The chain is built from TRBV19 and TRBJ2-2, with 9 bases that match TRBD2. Germline V CDR1 and CDR2: LNHDA, SQIVND (reference sequence). This CDR3 region has 18 residues. V lost 2 bases to trimming and J lost 4 bases; unmatched junction nucleotides: 11. The CDR3 is CASSIRAGGRGSTGELFF. CDR3 bases: TGTGCCAGTAGTATAAGAGCGGGGGGCCGGGGGAGCACCGGGGAGCTGTTTTTT.

The chain is built from TRBV7-6 and TRBJ2-1; 9 nucleotides agree with TRBD1. V shed 5 bases and J 3 bases; nucleotides not matched to a gene: 11. Germline V lookup: CDR1 SGHVS, CDR2 FNYEAQ. This CDR3 comprises 17 residues. This chain's CDR3 is CASSRRPGQGVYNEQFF. The CDR3 DNA reads TGTGCCAGCAGCAGAAGACCGGGACAGGGTGTCTACAATGAGCAGTTCTTC.

This clone was seen just once. The gene calls are TRBV12-5 and TRBJ2-7; D is possibly TRBD1 (5 bases). CDR1 LGHNT and CDR2 FRNRAP come from the germline V gene. There are 16 residues in the CDR3. CDR3 sequence reads: CASGKPGTHDLPSRDV. Written as DNA, the CDR3 is TGTGCTAGTGGAAAACCCGGTACCCATGATCTTCCCTCCAGGGACGTC.

This rearrangement joins TRBV9 to TRBJ1-2; 10 nucleotides line up with TRBD1. In germline, CDR1 is SGDLS, CDR2 YYNGEE. This CDR3 has 16 residues. V shed 3 bases and J 7 bases; nucleotides not matched to a gene: 12. As DNA, the CDR3 is TGTGCCAGCAGCGCCTCGACAGGGGGCGAGGGCTCTGGCTACACCTTC. Translation gives CASSASTGGEGSGYTF.

The CDR3 protein is CASSRLANPYNEQFF. The DNA of the CDR3 is TGTGCCAGCTCTCGGCTAGCTAATCCCTACAATGAGCAGTTCTTC. This chain links TRBV6-5 with TRBJ2-1; D may be TRBD2 (5 bases). The CDR3 consists of 15 residues. The ends were cut back, 8 bases at V and 2 bases at J, with 16 bases in the middle. Germline loops: CDR1 MNHEY, CDR2 SVGAGI.

The chain combines TRBV7-2 with TRBJ2-5, with TRBD1 matching 10 bases. Germline CDR1 and CDR2: SGHTA and FQGNSA. The CDR3 is 15 amino acids. Trimming at V came to 6 bases and at J to 4 bases, leaving 8 bases not matched to a gene. The CDR3 here is CASSFDRGLGETQYF. CDR3 in DNA: TGTGCCAGCAGTTTTGACAGGGGGCTGGGAGAGACCCAGTACTTC.

The gene calls are TRBV30 and TRBJ1-4, with D uncertain. The CDR3 is 13 residues long. Germline V gene sequence: CDR1 GTSNPN, CDR2 SVGIG (reference sequence). Trimming cost V 2 bases and J 3 bases, with 7 bases left between them. In DNA, the CDR3 is TGTGCCTGGAGTTATGGTGCTAATGAAAAACTGTTTTTT. Its translation is CAWSYGANEKLFF. The complete variable domain, with remaining parts taken from reference TRBV30 and TRBJ1-4, reads SQTIHQWPATLVQPVGSPLSLECTVEGTSNPNLYWYRQAAGRGLQLLFYSVGIGQISSEVPQNLSASRPQDRQFILSSKKLLLSDSGFYLCAWSYGANEKLFFGSGTQLSVL.